One sample yielded the 20 T cell receptor beta chains listed below, sequenced in a study of blood T cell repertoires in COVID-19. Data came from immunoSEQ multiplex PCR; TCRdb stores just in-frame clones and leaves some out. The table shows fewer than 150,000 clones, with 78% occurring only once. Input material: peripheral blood. The source is a man aged 55 to 70 who had recovered from COVID-19.

This chain connects TRBV28 to TRBJ1-2; TRBD1 aligns across 11 bases. The V segment lost 6 bases and the J segment 0 bases; nucleotides outside the gene matches: 0. Germline V gene sequence: CDR1 MDHEN, CDR2 SYDVKM. The CDR3 is 14 amino acids. Written as DNA, the CDR3 is TGTGCCAGCAGGGGACAGGGGGCTAACTATGGCTACACCTTC. This sequence encodes CASRGQGANYGYTF.

The CDR3 reads CASSLGGDTQGNTEAFF. DNA for the CDR3: TGCGCCAGCAGCTTAGGGGGGGACACCCAAGGGAACACTGAAGCTTTCTTT. The chain combines TRBV5-1 with TRBJ1-1, with a tentative D call TRBD1 (6 bases). Looked up from germline, CDR1 is SGHRS and CDR2 is YFSETQ. The ends were cut back, 2 bases at V and 1 base at J, with 18 bases in the middle. The CDR3 contains 17 residues.

This chain connects TRBV27 to TRBJ1-5; D is perhaps TRBD1 (5 bases). The germline V gene has CDR1 MNHEY and CDR2 SMNVEV (reference sequence). This CDR3 has 14 residues. The V gene lost 5 bases and the J gene lost 6 bases, with 14 bases spanning the gap. This CDR3 reads CASSVWGGGQPQHF. For the CDR3, the DNA is TGTGCCAGCAGTGTGTGGGGCGGCGGTCAGCCCCAGCATTTT.

The rearrangement uses TRBV30 and TRBJ1-1, with D possibly TRBD1 on 5 matching bases. This CDR3 spans 15 amino acids. Germline V lookup: CDR1 GTSNPN, CDR2 SVGIG (reference sequence). Trimming took off 1 base at V and 10 bases at J, with 22 bases between the two ends. The CDR3 bases are TGTGCCTGGAGTGACGACCCCCGGCAGGGTAGTTCAGCTTTCTTT. This sequence encodes CAWSDDPRQGSSAFF.

This chain connects TRBV2 to TRBJ1-5, with D possibly TRBD1 on 5 matching bases. Germline-derived CDR1 and CDR2 are SNHLY and FYNNEI. V was cut by 1 base and J by 4 bases, with 8 bases left in between. This CDR3 region has 14 residues. The CDR3 protein is CASSEEAGNQPQHF. CDR3 bases: TGTGCCAGCAGTGAAGAGGCAGGGAATCAGCCCCAGCATTTT.

The rearrangement links TRBV2 to TRBJ2-5; the D is unclear. The germline gives CDR1 SNHLY, CDR2 FYNNEI. The CDR3 totals 13 residues. V was trimmed by 5 bases and J by 4 bases, leaving 11 bases between them. CDR3 bases: TGTGCCAGCAGTAGAGGCCTTGGAGAGACCCAGTACTTC. Its translation is CASSRGLGETQYF.

The gene calls are TRBV19 and TRBJ2-3; 10 nucleotides line up with TRBD2. This CDR3 has 16 residues. The germline V gene has CDR1 LNHDA and CDR2 SQIVND (reference sequence). With V trimmed by 7 bases and J by 5 bases, 12 bases remained unmatched. CDR3 loop: CASTPRLAGVEDTQYF. CDR3 bases: TGTGCCAGTACTCCCCGGCTAGCGGGAGTGGAAGATACGCAGTATTTT. The full variable domain, in which reference TRBV19 and TRBJ2-3 provide the parts outside the CDR3, is DGGITQSPKYLFRKEGQNVTLSCEQNLNHDAMYWYRQDPGQGLRLIYYSQIVNDFQKGDIAEGYSVSREKKESFPLTVTSAQKNPTAFYLCASTPRLAGVEDTQYFGPGTRLTVL.

The chain carries TRBV18 and TRBJ1-5; 7 bases align to TRBD1. With V trimmed by 3 bases and J by 3 bases, 11 bases remained unmatched. CDR3 size: 17 residues. CDR1 and CDR2 from the germline V gene are KGHSH and LQKENI. CDR3 in DNA: TGTGCCAGCTCACCGCCAACAGGGGAAGATCCCAATCAGCCCCAGCATTTT. Translated, it gives CASSPPTGEDPNQPQHF.

This rearrangement joins TRBV2 to TRBJ2-4; D possibly corresponds to TRBD2 (7 bases). The germline CDR1 and CDR2 sequences are SNHLY and FYNNEI. V lost 3 bases to trimming and J lost 5 bases, with 11 bases between them. This CDR3 region has 14 residues. CDR3 protein: CASSDRRGQNIQYF. The CDR3 region has the DNA TGTGCCAGCAGTGACAGGCGGGGGCAAAACATTCAGTACTTC.

The gene calls are TRBV7-2 and TRBJ2-7, with D possibly matching TRBD2 (6 bases). Germline CDR1 is SGHTA and CDR2 is FQGNSA. Between the trimmed V and J ends, which lost 3 bases and 2 bases, there was a span of 14 bases. The CDR3 has 15 residues. The chain's CDR3 is CASSFGGAGAYEQYF. CDR3 coding DNA: TGTGCCAGCAGCTTTGGCGGGGCCGGGGCCTACGAGCAGTACTTC.

This chain links TRBV5-1 with TRBJ2-1, with 8 nucleotides matching TRBD2. The CDR3 loop spans 15 amino acids. Germline V lookup: CDR1 SGHRS, CDR2 YFSETQ. V was clipped by 5 bases and J by 2 bases; unmatched bases: 6. The CDR3 reads CASSRRGGAYNEQFF. CDR3 in DNA: TGCGCCAGCAGTCGTCGGGGGGGTGCCTACAATGAGCAGTTCTTC.

A word on this clone: The identical CDR3 is also encoded by other nucleotide sequences in the sample. The chain has TRBV6-5 and TRBJ1-2; unclear D gene. The CDR3 contains 13 residues. Germline lookup yields CDR1 MNHEY and CDR2 SVGAGI. V lost 6 bases to trimming and J lost 0 bases, with 8 bases between them. CDR3 bases: TGTGCCAGCAGACCTACAGCTAACTATGGCTACACCTTC. Its translation: CASRPTANYGYTF.

The CDR3 DNA is TGCGCCAGCAGCCTTAGCGGGGGGGCCTACGAGCAGTACTTC. This encodes CASSLSGGAYEQYF. The J gene is TRBJ2-7, the V gene TRBV5-1, with TRBD2 matching over 11 bases. Trimming at V came to 4 bases and at J to 2 bases, leaving 2 bases not matched to a gene. Germline V CDR1 and CDR2: SGHRS, YFSETQ. The length of the CDR3 is 14 residues.

The rearrangement links TRBV2 to TRBJ2-3, with 7 bases lining up with TRBD1. CDR1 is SNHLY, CDR2 FYNNEI, per germline. The CDR3 length is 13 residues. V shed 2 bases, J shed 14 bases, and the junction held 10 bases outside the gene matches. CDR3 in amino acids: CASSETRQGRWYF. As DNA, the CDR3 is TGTGCCAGCAGTGAAACCCGACAGGGTAGGTGGTATTTT.

The chain uses TRBV7-9 and TRBJ2-5, with TRBD2 matching over 11 bases. The CDR3 has 16 amino acids. Germline V CDR1 and CDR2: SEHNR, FQNEAQ (reference sequence). Trimming cost V 5 bases and J 1 base; bases outside gene matches: 6. CDR3: CASSPGTSGFQETQYF. The CDR3 DNA follows: TGTGCCAGCAGCCCCGGGACTAGCGGTTTCCAAGAGACCCAGTACTTC.

The J gene is TRBJ1-5, the V gene TRBV28; 10 bases are shared with TRBD1. V lost 3 bases to trimming and J lost 11 bases; unmatched junction nucleotides: 10. The CDR3 consists of 15 residues. Germline V gene lookup returns CDR1 MDHEN and CDR2 SYDVKM. The CDR3 nucleotides are TGTGCCAGCAGTTTTGGGACAGGGGAGGGGAGGACCCAGCATTTT. It codes for CASSFGTGEGRTQHF.

This clone was seen many times. The V and J genes are TRBV7-3 and TRBJ1-6; 7 bases match TRBD1. The CDR3 covers 14 residues. Germline V CDR1 and CDR2: SGHTA, FQGTGA. V lost 3 bases, J lost 7 bases, and 3 bases stayed unmatched. The CDR3 coding sequence is TGTGCCAGCAGCTTGAACAGGGGAAATTCACCCCTCCACTTT. Protein product: CASSLNRGNSPLHF.

This clone came up once. The rearrangement links TRBV29-1 to TRBJ2-1; 10 bases align to TRBD1. Trimming removed 4 bases from V and 3 bases from J; junction bases left unmatched: 0. Germline assignment: CDR1 SQVTM and CDR2 ANQGSEA. CDR3 length: 13 amino acids. CDR3 bases: TGCAGCGTTGGGACAGGGGGCTACAATGAGCAGTTCTTC. Translated, it gives CSVGTGGYNEQFF.

This clone was detected only a few times. The V gene is TRBV6-2 or TRBV6-3, the J gene TRBJ2-5; D might be TRBD1 (6 bases). Germline V CDR1 and CDR2: MNHEY, SVGEGT. The CDR3 loop spans 19 amino acids. Trimming removed 5 bases at V and 0 bases at J, with 25 bases between. The CDR3 sequence is CASSAQGPVNMEYQETQYF. CDR3 bases: TGTGCCAGCAGTGCACAGGGCCCCGTTAACATGGAGTACCAAGAGACCCAGTACTTC.

The gene calls are TRBV7-2 and TRBJ1-2, with 7 bases that match TRBD1. Germline loops: CDR1 SGHTA, CDR2 FQGNSA. V dropped 1 base and J dropped 5; count of bases not matched to a gene: 4. There are 14 residues in the CDR3. CDR3 nucleotide sequence: TGTGCCAGCAGCTTAGAAGGGACAGTTTATGGCTACACCTTC. Protein product: CASSLEGTVYGYTF.